Each of the 9 T cell receptor beta chains below was sequenced from the same sample in a study of human T cells and chemical hapten exposure. Time point described: pre-sensitization, week 0. Specified treatment: therapeutic diphenylcyclopropenone sensitization with weekly scalp DPC. The total RNA was obtained from whole blood that was not fractionated. TCRdb re-called the RACE reads through MiXCR, storing one row per CDR3 protein. The data show approximately 32,000 distinct CDR3 sequences, with around 12% seen just once and around 1.9% held by the top ten. Sequencing used whole blood, obtained in connection with sensitization to the hapten diphenylcyclopropenone (DPC). Every receptor here comes from a woman aged 35 to 49 with alopecia areata. Some clones in this sample may be carry-over from other donors' samples.

The J gene is TRBJ2-7, the V gene TRBV6-5; D may be TRBD2 (6 bases). Trimming cost V 8 bases and J 0 bases, with 11 bases left between them. The germline V gene encodes CDR1 MNHEY and CDR2 SVGAGI. This CDR3 has 13 residues. DNA of the CDR3: TGTGCCAGCGCCACGGGACTCTCCTACGAGCAGTACTTC. It yields the protein CASATGLSYEQYF.

In DNA form, the CDR3 reads TGTGCCAGCTTCCGGGACGGAAAATATGGCTACACCTTC. Protein: CASFRDGKYGYTF. The chain recombines TRBV9 with TRBJ1-2, with D maybe TRBD1 (5 bases). The CDR3 loop spans 13 amino acids. Trimming left V 7 bases short and J 5 bases short, with 15 bases between. Germline CDR1 and CDR2: SGDLS and YYNGEE.

In its sample, this clonotype was seen a few times. The V gene is TRBV6-1, the J gene TRBJ2-3, with 8 bases lining up with TRBD2. Germline loops: CDR1 MNHNS, CDR2 SASEGT. CDR3 size: 15 residues. V was clipped by 2 bases and J by 5 bases; unmatched bases: 6. The CDR3 spells CASSESGGLGDTQYF. Written as DNA, the CDR3 is TGTGCCAGCAGTGAAAGCGGGGGCTTAGGAGATACGCAGTATTTT.

This clonotype was seen many times. The chain joins TRBV7-2 to TRBJ2-7; TRBD2 matches 7 bases. Germline V gene data show CDR1 as SGHTA and CDR2 as FQGNSA. Unmatched junction bases numbered 7, after V lost 0 bases and J lost 5 bases. The length of the CDR3 is 15 residues. CDR3 amino acids: CASSLALGLGNEQYF. For the CDR3, the DNA is TGTGCCAGCAGCTTAGCGCTAGGACTAGGTAACGAGCAGTACTTC. Based on the CDR3 plus reference TRBV7-2 and TRBJ2-7, the full variable domain is GAGVSQSPSNKVTEKGKDVELRCDPISGHTALYWYRQSLGQGLEFLIYFQGNSAPDKSGLPSDRFSAERTGGSVSTLTIQRTQQEDSAVYLCASSLALGLGNEQYFGPGTRLTVT.

At least ten counts were recorded for this clonotype. This CDR3 is CASSAVVGPSSYNEQFF. Written as DNA, the CDR3 is TGTGCCAGCAGCGCTGTCGTTGGCCCGAGCTCCTACAATGAGCAGTTCTTC. The V gene is TRBV6-5, the J gene TRBJ2-1; no reliable D call. Germline V gene lookup returns CDR1 MNHEY and CDR2 SVGAGI. The CDR3 spans 17 residues. The V end was cut by 6 bases, the J end by 0 bases, with 18 bases between.

The J gene is TRBJ1-1, the V gene TRBV7-2; D might be TRBD1 (5 bases). The CDR3 consists of 15 residues. V was trimmed by 4 bases and J by 3 bases, leaving 15 bases between them. The germline V gene has CDR1 SGHTA and CDR2 FQGNSA. The CDR3 sequence is CASSSGPGRYTEAFF. The CDR3 DNA follows: TGTGCCAGCAGCTCAGGGCCAGGGCGGTACACTGAAGCTTTCTTT.

This clonotype occurred many times. The chain links TRBV28 to TRBJ2-5, with TRBD2 as a possible D gene (6 bases). The CDR3 contains 14 residues. CDR1 is MDHEN, CDR2 SYDVKM, per germline. Trimming cost V 7 bases and J 0 bases, with 12 bases left between them. The CDR3 coding sequence is TGTGCCAGCATCTTGCGGGGACACCAAGAGACCCAGTACTTC. Protein sequence: CASILRGHQETQYF.

The chain uses TRBV2 and TRBJ2-1, with D possibly being TRBD1 (6 bases). Per germline, CDR1 SNHLY and CDR2 FYNNEI. V gave up 10 bases and J gave up 3 bases, with 19 bases separating them. The length of the CDR3 is 15 residues. DNA of the CDR3: TGTGCCACCTCAAGGTTAGGGGGTAACTACAATGAGCAGTTCTTC. It is translated as CATSRLGGNYNEQFF.

This clonotype showed up just a few times. The rearrangement uses TRBV9 and TRBJ1-2; 9 nucleotides agree with TRBD1. This CDR3 has 14 amino acids. The germline V gene has CDR1 SGDLS and CDR2 YYNGEE. The V segment lost 5 bases and the J segment 5 bases; nucleotides outside the gene matches: 7. CDR3 coding DNA: TGTGCCAGCAGAGCCGACAGGGGGTATTATGGCTACACCTTC. Residues: CASRADRGYYGYTF. The whole variable domain, filled in from reference TRBV9 and TRBJ1-2, reads DSGVTQTPKHLITATGQRVTLRCSPRSGDLSVYWYQQSLDQGLQFLIQYYNGEERAKGNILERFSAQQFPDLHSELNLSSLELGDSALYFCASRADRGYYGYTFGSGTRLTVV.